These 14 T cell receptor beta chains came from one sample sequenced in a study of blood T cell repertoires in COVID-19. Sequenced by immunoSEQ multiplex PCR; TCRdb stores in-frame clones only, minus some. The sample lists under 140,000 clones; 72% were seen once. The specimen was peripheral blood. The receptors come from a woman between 55 and 75 years old with acute or convalescent COVID-19.

V usage is TRBV6-4 and J usage is TRBJ1-2; no clear D gene. This CDR3 has 14 residues. Germline CDR1 is MRHNA and CDR2 is SNTAGT. With 0 bases removed from V and 4 bases from J, the gap between germline ends came to 9 bases. CDR3 region: CASSDSAAGYGYTF. CDR3 bases: TGTGCCAGCAGTGACTCGGCGGCTGGCTATGGCTACACCTTC.

The chain is built from TRBV3-1 (or the pseudogene TRBV3-2) and TRBJ2-7, with 10 bases identical to TRBD2. The trim removed 4 bases at V and 2 bases at J, leaving 11 bases unmatched. Looked up from germline, CDR1 is LGHDT and CDR2 is YNNKEL (reference sequence). The length of the CDR3 is 17 residues. The CDR3 DNA sequence: TGTGCCAGCAGCCCCCGTGGTAGCGGGGGGTCAACCTACGAGCAGTACTTC. This codes for CASSPRGSGGSTYEQYF.

The chain has TRBV6-5 and TRBJ2-2; weak D call: TRBD2 (6 bases). Germline loops: CDR1 MNHEY, CDR2 SVGAGI. The ends were cut back, 6 bases at V and 7 bases at J, with 9 bases in the middle. The CDR3 covers 12 residues. The CDR3: CASSPGDGELFF. The CDR3 DNA reads TGTGCCAGCAGCCCGGGGGACGGGGAGCTGTTTTTT.

This sequence joins TRBV5-4 and TRBJ2-7, with D unresolved. This CDR3 has 13 residues. The V and J ends lost 2 bases and 7 bases respectively, with 13 bases between them. Germline lookup yields CDR1 SGHNT and CDR2 YYREEE (reference sequence). This CDR3 is CASSFSTRREQYF. The CDR3 bases are TGTGCCAGCAGCTTCTCGACCCGGCGGGAGCAGTACTTC.

V usage is TRBV21-1 and J usage is TRBJ2-7; TRBD1, the D gene given by the table, was not confirmed from the DNA. TRBV21-1 is termed a pseudogene. The CDR3 contains 15 residues. In DNA form, the CDR3 reads TGTGCCAGCAGCATCTACCAGGGCCCCTCCTACGAGCAGTACTTC. Translation gives CASSIYQGPSYEQYF.

The V gene is TRBV30, the J gene TRBJ1-2, with D possibly being TRBD1 (6 bases). The germline V and J ends were trimmed by 1 base and 8 bases, with 14 bases remaining between them. Germline values: CDR1 GTSNPN, CDR2 SVGIG (reference sequence). CDR3 length: 13 residues. The CDR3 loop reads CAWSAGGARGYTF. The CDR3 bases are TGTGCCTGGAGTGCTGGGGGCGCGCGGGGCTACACCTTC.

The chain couples TRBV28 to TRBJ1-1; unclear D gene. The V gene's germline CDR1 is MDHEN and CDR2 SYDVKM. The CDR3 sequence is 14 residues long. V shed 5 bases and J shed 0 bases, with 10 bases lying between them. The CDR3 coding sequence is TGTGCCAGCAGTCTGACGCGGTTGAACACTGAAGCTTTCTTT. It translates to CASSLTRLNTEAFF.

The chain links TRBV29-1 to TRBJ1-2; 7 positions match TRBD1. With V trimmed by 7 bases and J by 1 base, 3 bases remained unmatched. Looked up from germline, CDR1 is SQVTM and CDR2 is ANQGSEA. The CDR3 loop spans 12 amino acids. CDR3 DNA: TGCAGCGGGGGGGACAGTAACTATGGCTACACCTTC. Its protein is CSGGDSNYGYTF.

J is TRBJ2-3 and V is TRBV2; 7 nucleotides agree with TRBD2. CDR1 and CDR2 from the germline V gene are SNHLY and FYNNEI. CDR3 length: 14 amino acids. With 7 bases clipped from V and 5 bases from J, the junction kept 9 bases outside the gene matches. DNA for the CDR3: TGTGCCAGCAAGGGTGGACTAGTTGGAGATACGCAGTATTTT. Translating gives CASKGGLVGDTQYF.

This clone was counted between two and nine times. The chain couples TRBV3-1 (or the pseudogene TRBV3-2) to TRBJ1-2; no reliable D call. The germline CDR1 and CDR2 sequences are LGHDT and YNNKEL (reference sequence). This CDR3 is built from 14 residues. V lost 0 bases and J lost 2, with 7 bases in between. The CDR3 DNA is TGTGCCAGCAGCCAAGATTCCAGAAACTATGGCTACACCTTC. Protein sequence: CASSQDSRNYGYTF.

The V gene is TRBV19, the J gene TRBJ1-2, with D possibly being TRBD1 (6 bases). Looked up from germline, CDR1 is LNHDA and CDR2 is SQIVND (reference sequence). The ends were cut back, 8 bases at V and 2 bases at J, with 9 bases in the middle. There are 12 residues in the CDR3. The CDR3 protein is CASDDRNYGYTF. In DNA, the CDR3 is TGTGCCAGTGATGACAGGAACTATGGCTACACCTTC.

The sample holds a few counts of this clone. The V and J genes are TRBV27 and TRBJ2-1; 14 bases align to TRBD2. V shed 3 bases, J shed 7 bases, and the junction held 5 bases outside the gene matches. Germline values: CDR1 MNHEY, CDR2 SMNVEV (reference sequence). The CDR3 runs to 16 residues. This CDR3 reads CASSLGGLAGVNEQFF. CDR3 DNA: TGTGCCAGCAGTTTGGGGGGACTAGCGGGGGTTAATGAGCAGTTCTTC.

The chain combines TRBV4-2 with TRBJ1-1; D is ambiguous. This CDR3 is 13 amino acids long. V was shortened by 4 bases and J by 9 bases, with 15 bases between the two germline ends. CDR1 and CDR2 (germline): LGHNA, YNFKEQ. The CDR3 sequence is CASSPRRAGKAFF. The CDR3 DNA reads as TGTGCCAGCAGCCCCCGGCGGGCCGGAAAAGCTTTCTTT.

The V and J genes are TRBV7-9 and TRBJ2-2; TRBD2 might be the D (6 bases). The V gene's germline CDR1 is SEHNR and CDR2 FQNEAQ (reference sequence). V was pared by 2 bases and J by 2 bases, with 9 bases between. CDR3 length: 15 residues. CDR3 protein: CASSLPGTNTGELFF. Here the CDR3 DNA reads TGTGCCAGCAGCTTACCAGGGACTAACACCGGGGAGCTGTTTTTT.